The rows below give T cell receptor beta chains drawn from one sample of a study of blood T cell repertoires in COVID-19. The repertoire was sequenced with immunoSEQ multiplex PCR; TCRdb's copy has only in-frame clones and lacks some. The table lists 200,000 to 300,000 clones, around 87% of them singletons. The source material was peripheral blood. These receptors were obtained from a woman aged 60-70 years with COVID-19, enrolled during active disease. Each CDR3 is given with its conserved first and last residue. A D gene is named only where the DNA matches it firmly. Size is stated for part of the rows, as once, few or many counts, or as a class when the clone is expanded.

abundance | j_gene | d_gene | v_gene | CDR3aa | CDR3nt
. | TRBJ1-3 | . | TRBV5-1 | CASSLEPPGAGNTIYF | TGCGCCAGCAGCTTGGAACCCCCAGGGGCCGGAAACACCATATATTTT
. | TRBJ1-6 | TRBD1 | TRBV7-6 | CASSATPGQESPLHF | TGTGCCAGCAGCGCAACGCCGGGACAGGAATCGCCCCTCCACTTT
. | TRBJ1-2 | TRBD1 | TRBV24-1 | CATSDSDRGKNYGYTF | TGTGCCACCAGTGACTCTGACAGGGGAAAGAACTATGGCTACACCTTC
. | TRBJ2-7 | . | TRBV5-6 | CARTYEQYF | TGTGCCAGGACATACGAGCAGTACTTC
. | TRBJ1-2 | TRBD1 | TRBV6-5 | CASKRTGTGDYGYTF | TGTGCCAGCAAACGAACCGGGACAGGGGACTATGGCTACACCTTC
. | TRBJ2-1 | . | TRBV5-6 | CASSLTGPNNEQFF | TGTGCCAGCAGCTTGACAGGGCCCAACAATGAGCAGTTCTTC
. | TRBJ2-5 | TRBD2 | TRBV15 | CATSRLGGRLETQYF | TGTGCCACCAGCAGGTTGGGGGGGAGGTTAGAGACCCAGTACTTC
. | TRBJ1-4 | . | TRBV19 | CASSIGRNREKLFF | TGTGCCAGTAGTATTGGACGGAACAGGGAAAAACTGTTTTTT
. | TRBJ2-6 | . | TRBV15 | CATSRGGGWANVLTF | TGTGCCACCAGCAGAGGCGGGGGCTGGGCCAACGTCCTGACTTTC
. | TRBJ1-5 | . | TRBV27 | CASSWSRNQPQHF | TGTGCCAGCAGTTGGAGTCGCAATCAGCCCCAGCATTTT
. | TRBJ1-1 | TRBD1 | TRBV11-2 | CASSSGQGANHEAFF | TGTGCCAGCAGTTCTGGACAGGGGGCAAACCATGAAGCTTTCTTT
. | TRBJ2-7 | TRBD2 | TRBV11-3 | CASSLGSGTDYEQYF | TGTGCCAGCAGCTTAGGGAGCGGGACGGACTACGAGCAGTACTTC
. | TRBJ2-1 | TRBD1 | TRBV5-4 | CASSSGTGYNEQFF | TGTGCCAGCAGTTCCGGGACAGGGTACAATGAGCAGTTCTTC
. | TRBJ2-7 | . | TRBV6-5 | CASAVAYEQYF | TGTGCCAGCGCTGTAGCCTACGAGCAGTACTTC
. | TRBJ2-1 | TRBD2 | TRBV2 | CASRSSGRTSYNEQFF | TGTGCCAGCAGATCTAGCGGGAGGACCTCCTACAATGAGCAGTTCTTC
. | TRBJ1-4 | TRBD1 | TRBV2 | CASSATRGQGYNEKLFF | TGTGCCAGCAGTGCGACTCGGGGACAGGGTTATAATGAAAAACTGTTTTTT
. | TRBJ2-2 | . | TRBV5-4 | CASSLPAGLNTGELFF | TGTGCCAGCAGCTTGCCGGCGGGACTGAACACCGGGGAGCTGTTTTTT
once | TRBJ1-1 | . | TRBV5-1 | CASSLVAGWHTEAFF | TGCGCCAGCAGCTTGGTGGCAGGGTGGCACACTGAAGCTTTCTTT
few | TRBJ1-3 | . | TRBV18 | CASSLAGRENTIYF | TGTGCCAGCTCCTTGGCGGGGCGCGAAAACACCATATATTTT
. | TRBJ2-1 | . | TRBV2 | CASTSNEQFF | TGTGCCAGCACGTCCAATGAGCAGTTCTTC
. | TRBJ2-5 | TRBD1 | TRBV19 | CASSPPGQGVEETQYF | TGTGCCAGTAGTCCTCCGGGACAGGGGGTTGAAGAGACCCAGTACTTC
. | TRBJ1-3 | . | TRBV28 | CASSLLGRVGNTIYF | TGTGCCAGCAGTTTATTAGGGAGGGTAGGAAACACCATATATTTT
. | TRBJ2-7 | . | TRBV5-1 | CASSSTGNNEQYF | TGCGCCAGCAGCTCAACAGGGAACAACGAGCAGTACTTC
. | TRBJ2-1 | TRBD1 | TRBV5-1 | CASSPRDRDNEQFF | TGCGCCAGCAGCCCGAGGGACAGAGACAATGAGCAGTTCTTC
. | TRBJ2-7 | . | TRBV19 | CASSSAAYEQYF | TGTGCCAGTTCTAGCGCAGCCTACGAGCAGTACTTC
. | TRBJ1-1 | . | TRBV24-1 | CATSLTGSTEAFF | TGTGCCACCAGTCTAACAGGGAGCACTGAAGCTTTCTTT
. | TRBJ2-6 | . | TRBV27 | CASSIRRGTGANVLTF | TGTGCCAGCAGTATCCGGCGGGGTACTGGGGCCAACGTCCTGACTTTC
. | TRBJ2-1 | TRBD2 | TRBV7-2 | CASSFGLVSEQFF | TGTGCCAGCAGCTTTGGACTAGTCTCCGAGCAGTTCTTC
. | TRBJ1-4 | . | TRBV4-3 | CASSQDMDSRYGKLFF | TGCGCCAGCAGCCAAGATATGGACAGCCGGTACGGAAAACTGTTTTTT
. | TRBJ2-5 | . | TRBV14 | CASSQGLRERVRTQYF | TGTGCCAGCAGCCAAGGCCTCCGGGAGAGGGTCCGGACCCAGTACTTC
. | TRBJ2-1 | . | TRBV11-2 | CASSLGTGEHYNEQFF | TGTGCCAGCAGCTTGGGGACGGGGGAGCACTACAATGAGCAGTTCTTC
. | TRBJ1-6 | . | TRBV28 | CASSLNPNNSPLHF | TGTGCCAGCAGTTTAAATCCTAACAATTCACCCCTCCACTTT
. | TRBJ1-1 | . | TRBV19 | CASSAQLNTEAFF | TGTGCCAGTAGTGCACAATTGAACACTGAAGCTTTCTTT
once | TRBJ2-2 | . | TRBV29-1 | CSALGPGELFF | TGCAGCGCACTAGGTCCCGGGGAGCTGTTTTTT
. | TRBJ1-1 | TRBD1 | TRBV11-2 | CASSPRQGENTEAFF | TGTGCCAGCAGCCCCAGACAGGGGGAGAACACTGAAGCTTTCTTT
. | TRBJ2-7 | . | TRBV19 | CASSIRAGTGGSYEQYF | TGTGCCAGTAGTATTAGAGCGGGAACAGGGGGCTCCTACGAGCAGTACTTC
once | TRBJ2-1 | TRBD2 | TRBV19 | CASSIGGTSGAYNEQFF | TGTGCCAGTAGTATAGGGGGGACTAGCGGAGCCTACAATGAGCAGTTCTTC
. | TRBJ1-4 | . | TRBV18 | CASSPPTAEKLFF | TGTGCCAGCTCACCACCTACAGCTGAAAAACTGTTTTTT
once | TRBJ1-2 | TRBD1 | TRBV7-9 | CASRPGQNYGYTF | TGTGCCAGCAGGCCGGGACAGAACTATGGCTACACCTTC
. | TRBJ2-5 | TRBD2 | TRBV4-1 | CASSQEPSGVSQYF | TGCGCCAGCAGCCAAGAACCTAGCGGGGTGTCCCAGTACTTC
few | TRBJ2-1 | TRBD1 | TRBV30 | CAWGQGNNEQFF | TGTGCCTGGGGACAGGGCAACAATGAGCAGTTCTTC
. | TRBJ1-1 | . | TRBV7-2 | CASSLSRGTEAFF | TGTGCCAGCAGCTTATCCCGAGGCACTGAAGCTTTCTTT
. | TRBJ2-3 | TRBD2 | TRBV10-3 | CAIGLAGAPGDTQYF | TGTGCCATCGGGCTAGCGGGAGCTCCGGGGGATACGCAGTATTTT